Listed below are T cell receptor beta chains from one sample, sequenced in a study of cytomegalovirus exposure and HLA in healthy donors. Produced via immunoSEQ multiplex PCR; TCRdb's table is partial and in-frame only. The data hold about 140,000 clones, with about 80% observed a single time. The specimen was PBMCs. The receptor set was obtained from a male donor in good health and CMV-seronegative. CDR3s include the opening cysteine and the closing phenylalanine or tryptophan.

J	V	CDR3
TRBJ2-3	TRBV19	CASREPGGSTDTQYF
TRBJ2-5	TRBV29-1	CSVVGGWTPSGTQYF
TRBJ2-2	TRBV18	CASSGGQGYTGELFF
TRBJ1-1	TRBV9	CASSGQGRPEAFF
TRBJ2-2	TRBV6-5	CASSRRGGELFF
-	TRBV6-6	CASSYRAGLSYEQYF
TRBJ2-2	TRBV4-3	CASSQVGLANTGELFF
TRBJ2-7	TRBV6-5	CASSYRQGAYEQYF
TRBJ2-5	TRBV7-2	CASQTGPSETQYF
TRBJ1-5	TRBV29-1	CSVEVSGNQPQHF
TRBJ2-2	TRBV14	CASSPLSLAGPNALFF
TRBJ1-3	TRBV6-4	CASRRSVGTGEFSGNTIYF
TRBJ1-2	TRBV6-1	CASSEGVGSYGYTF
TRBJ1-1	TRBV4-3	CASSPTSGQGRAEAFF
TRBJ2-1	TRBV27	CASSFRSAYNEQFF
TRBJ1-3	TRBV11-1	CASSSRDSKNTIYF
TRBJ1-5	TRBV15	CATSRESAGNSNQPQHF
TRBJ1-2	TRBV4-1	CASSLPLKPNYGYTF
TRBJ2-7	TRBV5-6	CASSWDRGLEQYF
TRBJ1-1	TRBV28	CASSLTGRYTEAFF
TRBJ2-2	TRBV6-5	CASSYSTLPGELFF
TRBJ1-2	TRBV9	CASSGYGGGEGYTF
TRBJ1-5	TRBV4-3	CASSQDYRRVRQPQHF
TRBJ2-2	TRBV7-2	CASTFLGTFANTGELFF
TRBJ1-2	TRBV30	CAWSEGDPVVGYTF
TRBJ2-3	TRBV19	CASRSGTSTDTQYF
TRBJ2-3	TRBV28	CAGRASGGTDTQYF
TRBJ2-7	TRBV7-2	CASSLAQGPYEQYF
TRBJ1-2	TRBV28	CASSRTGRNYGYTF
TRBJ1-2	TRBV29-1	CSVVPDGEGYTF
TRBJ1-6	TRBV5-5	CASIGVGAADNSPLHF
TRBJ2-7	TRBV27	CASSSGTEASEQYF
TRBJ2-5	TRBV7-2	CASSPGGIRETQYF
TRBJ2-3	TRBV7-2	CASSIREATQYF
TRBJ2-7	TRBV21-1	CASSNLRTLIEQYF
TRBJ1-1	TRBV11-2	CASSSDRNTEAFF
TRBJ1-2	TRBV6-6	CASSPDFRDYYGYTF